These T cell receptor beta chains were read from a single sample in a study of T cell repertoires in cytomegalovirus infection. The antigens these receptors bind are not known. One entry per CDR3 protein results from TCRdb running MiXCR on the reads. This table has about 830,000 distinct CDR3 sequences, less than 35% appearing once. Sample: cultured CD8+ T cells from PBMCs, taken from culture after CMV antigen stimulation. The receptors derive from a human donor in good health (CMV status not recorded). Some clones in this sample may be carry-over from other donors' samples. Each CDR3 is given with its conserved first and last residue. Fields, in order: clone size, D gene, V gene, J gene, CDR3 DNA, CDR3 protein. The D gene is left open where the match is weak. The size entry is marked missing in some rows and otherwise reads once, few, many or a size class.

few	NA	TRBV7-6	TRBJ2-2	TGTGCCAGCAGCGGACTAGGGGGGAACACCGGGGAGCTGTTTTTT	CASSGLGGNTGELFF
NA	NA	TRBV5-7	TRBJ1-2	TGTGCCAGCAGCTTGGCCGGGGGTCCTCCCAGGTATGGCTACACCTTC	CASSLAGGPPRYGYTF
many	NA	TRBV12-3/TRBV12-4	TRBJ1-5	TGTGCCAGCAGTCGAGGACGGCAGCCCCAGCATTTT	CASSRGRQPQHF
NA	NA	TRBV6-2/TRBV6-3	TRBJ1-1	TGTGCCAGCTCGTTGGGGGCGCGGGTGAACACTGAAGCTTTCTTT	CASSLGARVNTEAFF
many	NA	TRBV7-2	TRBJ2-3	TGTGCCAGCAGCTTAGCATCTAGCACAGATACGCAGTATTTT	CASSLASSTDTQYF
few	TRBD2	TRBV6-5	TRBJ2-1	TGTGCCAGCAGTTACCTAGCGGGGGAGAGGAATGAGCAGTTCTTC	CASSYLAGERNEQFF
NA	NA	TRBV6-2/TRBV6-3	TRBJ1-2	TGTGCCAGCAGTTACGTGGCTATCGGGGGCTATGGCTACACCTTC	CASSYVAIGGYGYTF
few	NA	TRBV12-3/TRBV12-4	TRBJ2-7	TGTGCCAGCAGCAATCAAAGGGGAGCCTACGAGCAGTACTTC	CASSNQRGAYEQYF
many	NA	TRBV19	TRBJ1-5	TGTGCCAGTAGTATCGGGGGGGATCAGCCCCAGCATTTT	CASSIGGDQPQHF
many	TRBD1	TRBV7-6	TRBJ1-5	TGTGCCAGCAGCCCTGGGACAGGAGATCAGCCCCAGCATTTT	CASSPGTGDQPQHF
NA	NA	TRBV20-1	TRBJ1-1	TGCAGTGCTAGAGATGGGGCAGGGAAAGCTTTCTTT	CSARDGAGKAFF
few	TRBD2	TRBV11-1	TRBJ2-5	TGTGCCAGCAGCTTAAGGCTAGCGGGGGCCGTTCAAGAGACCCAGTACTTC	CASSLRLAGAVQETQYF
NA	NA	TRBV19	TRBJ1-1	TGTGCCAGTACCCTCGGGGGGGACCTTGAAGCTTTCTTT	CASTLGGDLEAFF
NA	NA	TRBV7-9	TRBJ2-3	TGTGCCAGCAGAGGCAAGGGGCCGGACTCACAGGCCCCCACAGATACGCAGTATTTT	CASRGKGPDSQAPTDTQYF
few	NA	TRBV6-2/TRBV6-3	TRBJ2-1	TGTGCCAGCAGTTACTTCTTAGGGTATGAGCAGTTCTTC	CASSYFLGYEQFF
NA	NA	TRBV12-3/TRBV12-4	TRBJ1-2	TGTGCCAGCAGTTTCTGGGAGGCGAATGGCTACACCTTC	CASSFWEANGYTF
NA	TRBD1	TRBV2	TRBJ1-1	TGTGCCAGCAGTGGCCTTGGGACAGGGGGCGTCACTGAAGCTTTCTTT	CASSGLGTGGVTEAFF
many	NA	TRBV7-2	TRBJ2-5	TGTGCCAGCAGCTTAAATCGGAAAGAGACCCAGTACTTC	CASSLNRKETQYF
few	NA	TRBV6-1	TRBJ1-5	TGTGCCAGCAGCTACAGGGTTAGCAATCAGCCCCAGCATTTT	CASSYRVSNQPQHF
NA	NA	TRBV6-6	TRBJ1-3	TGTGCCAGCAGCTTGATCTTGGGAAACTCTGGAAACACCATATATTTT	CASSLILGNSGNTIYF
NA	TRBD1	TRBV7-9	TRBJ2-2	TGTACAGACAGGGTAAACGGGGAGCTGTTTTTT	CTDRVNGELFF
NA	NA	TRBV13	TRBJ2-5	TGTGCCAGCAGCACCCATTCAGAGACCCAGTACTTC	CASSTHSETQYF
many	NA	TRBV6-2/TRBV6-3	TRBJ1-2	TGTGCCAGCAGTTACTCCGGACAGAACTATGGCTACACCTTC	CASSYSGQNYGYTF
few	NA	TRBV5-4	TRBJ2-7	TGTGCCAGCAGCTTGGCTGGCGTCTCCTACGAGCAGTACTTC	CASSLAGVSYEQYF
NA	NA	TRBV5-4	TRBJ1-1	TGTGCCAGCAGCCCCCGCAGGGATCCACAAGAAGCTTTCTTT	CASSPRRDPQEAFF
few	NA	TRBV4-3	TRBJ2-1	TGCGCCAGCAGCCAGGAGGCGACAGACAATGAGCAGTTCTTC	CASSQEATDNEQFF
few	NA	TRBV27	TRBJ2-1	TGTGCCAGCAGTTTATGGGGGGCGACCAACAATGAGCAGTTCTTC	CASSLWGATNNEQFF
NA	NA	TRBV2	TRBJ2-1	TGTGCCAGCAGTGGATCGACAGATAGCTCCTACAATGAGCAGTTCTTC	CASSGSTDSSYNEQFF
many	TRBD2	TRBV7-9	TRBJ2-3	TGTGCTACCCCACTAGCGGGACTTCCCACAGATACGCAGTATTTT	CATPLAGLPTDTQYF
many	NA	TRBV4-1	TRBJ1-6	TGCGCCAGCACTACGACAATGGACCGGAGCTCCTATAATTCACCCCTCCACTTT	CASTTTMDRSSYNSPLHF
many	NA	TRBV7-6	TRBJ1-1	TGTGCCAGCAGCCCCGGCAGTACTGAAGCTTTCTTT	CASSPGSTEAFF
once	NA	TRBV14	TRBJ1-1	TGTGCCAGCAGCCAAGTCCAAACGGTGCCTTTGAACACTGAAGCTTTCTTT	CASSQVQTVPLNTEAFF
NA	TRBD1	TRBV6-1	TRBJ1-2	TGTGCCAGCAGTGAAGATCTACAGGGGAACTATGGCTACACCTTC	CASSEDLQGNYGYTF
NA	NA	TRBV2	TRBJ2-6	TGTGCCAGCAGTGCCGGGTTAGAGGCCAACGTCCTGACTTTC	CASSAGLEANVLTF
NA	NA	TRBV19	TRBJ2-2	TGTGCCAGTAGTATGTGGGGGACAAAAGGAAGGCTGGGGCCCGGGGAGCTGTTTTTT	CASSMWGTKGRLGPGELFF
NA	NA	TRBV19	TRBJ2-3	TGTGCCAGTAGTCTCGGGGAGTCTAGCACAGATACGCAGTATTTT	CASSLGESSTDTQYF
NA	NA	TRBV4-1	TRBJ2-5	TGCGCCAGCGGCTCAGGGGACCCTGAAGAGACCCAGTACTTC	CASGSGDPEETQYF